These T cell receptor beta chains were read from a single sample in a study of T cell clones after liver transplantation. Sequencing used immunoSEQ multiplex PCR; TCRdb keeps in-frame clones, though not all of them. The sample lists tens of thousands of clones, around 85% occurring once. The input for sequencing was CD8+ T cells from blood, taken 12 months after liver transplant. Source of these receptors: a human patient who received a liver transplant. Some T cells may possibly be graft donor cells. Each CDR3 is given with its conserved first and last residue. D genes are given only for firm matches. Part of the rows lack a size; the others show once, few, many or a class for expanded clones.

d_gene | j_gene | v_gene | abundance | CDR3nt | CDR3aa
NA | TRBJ2-7 | TRBV11-2 | NA | TGCGCCAGCAGCTTGGTGGCGGGATATGACGAGCAGTACTTC | CASSLVAGYDEQYF
TRBD2 | TRBJ2-1 | TRBV19 | NA | TGTGCCACAGGTAGCGGGATCAATGAGCAGTTCTTC | CATGSGINEQFF
NA | TRBJ2-3 | TRBV13 | NA | TGTGCCAGCAAGCGGAGTCCCACAGATACGCAGTATTTT | CASKRSPTDTQYF
TRBD1 | TRBJ2-7 | TRBV7-9 | NA | TGTGCCAGCAGCTTAGACAACAGGGGGGACTACGAGCAGTACTTC | CASSLDNRGDYEQYF
TRBD2 | TRBJ2-1 | TRBV7-6 | NA | TGTGCCAGCAGCACGGGACTAGCGGGAGGGGATTCGTTCTTC | CASSTGLAGGDSFF
TRBD2 | TRBJ2-1 | TRBV15 | once | TGTGCCACCAGCAGTTTAGCGGGAGGGCCGTTTGAGCAGTTCTTC | CATSSLAGGPFEQFF
NA | TRBJ1-2 | TRBV19 | many | TGTGCCAGTAGTGGAGGCTATACCTACACCTTC | CASSGGYTYTF
TRBD1 | TRBJ2-3 | TRBV6-5 | NA | TGTGCCAGCAGTTACTTACAGGGGAGCACAGATACGCAGTATTTT | CASSYLQGSTDTQYF
NA | TRBJ1-5 | TRBV4-3 | NA | TGCGCCAGCAGCCAAGCCCCCTGGGGGGGCAATCAGCCCCAGCATTTT | CASSQAPWGGNQPQHF
TRBD2 | TRBJ2-3 | TRBV2 | NA | TGTGCCAGCAGTAGACTAGCGGGAGGAAGGGATACGCAGTATTTT | CASSRLAGGRDTQYF
NA | TRBJ2-1 | TRBV19 | few | TGTGCCAGTAGTATGTGGCTAGCACCTGGGAATGAGCAGTTCTTC | CASSMWLAPGNEQFF
NA | TRBJ2-3 | TRBV15 | NA | TGTGCCACCAGCAGAGCTCGGGGTCAGAGGGCCGATACGCAGTATTTT | CATSRARGQRADTQYF
NA | TRBJ2-7 | TRBV9 | many | TGTGCCAGCAGCATAGGGACAGCGGGCGAGCAGTACTTC | CASSIGTAGEQYF
NA | TRBJ2-7 | TRBV7-9 | NA | TGTGCCAGCAGCTCCTTCGGAAGGAGGGAGTCCTACGAGCAGTACTTC | CASSSFGRRESYEQYF
NA | TRBJ2-7 | TRBV19 | few | TGTGCCAGTAGTATCGGGCAAGAGCAGTACTTC | CASSIGQEQYF
TRBD1 | TRBJ1-2 | TRBV4-1 | medium-sized | TGCGCCAGCAGCCAAGCGGGAGGCGCACAGGGGAACTATGGCTACACCTTC | CASSQAGGAQGNYGYTF
NA | TRBJ2-2 | TRBV29-1 | many | TGCAGTGCCAAAGGGGGCGGGATGAACACCGGGGAGCTGTTTTTT | CSAKGGGMNTGELFF
NA | TRBJ1-2 | TRBV7-9 | NA | TGTGCCAGCAGCTTAGGAACGGGCACCTCGTATGGCTACACCTTC | CASSLGTGTSYGYTF
NA | TRBJ2-6 | TRBV5-8 | NA | TGTGCCAGCAGCCCGTGGGACGTCCTGACTTTC | CASSPWDVLTF
TRBD1 | TRBJ2-7 | TRBV27 | NA | TGTGCCAGCAGGTATGACAGGGACTACGAGCAGTACTTC | CASRYDRDYEQYF
NA | TRBJ1-1 | TRBV4-1 | NA | TGCGCCAGCAGCCATCTCCAGGGCCTGAACACTGAAGCTTTCTTT | CASSHLQGLNTEAFF
NA | TRBJ2-4 | TRBV27 | once | TGTGCCAGCAGCTTTAATGGGAAAAACATTCAGTACTTC | CASSFNGKNIQYF
NA | TRBJ2-1 | TRBV27 | NA | TGTGCCAGCAGTCGTACAGGTAATGAGCAGTTCTTC | CASSRTGNEQFF
NA | TRBJ2-7 | TRBV27 | NA | TGTGCCAGCAGTTTACGATCGGACTACGAGCAGTACTTC | CASSLRSDYEQYF
NA | TRBJ1-5 | TRBV27 | NA | TGTGCCAGCAGTTTACAGGGCCAGCCCCAGCATTTT | CASSLQGQPQHF
TRBD2 | TRBJ2-7 | TRBV18 | NA | TGTGCCAGCTCACCAAGGCGGGAGGGCATAGTTACCTACGAGCAGTACTTC | CASSPRREGIVTYEQYF
NA | TRBJ1-1 | TRBV6-5 | medium-sized | TGTGCCAGCAGCCTCCGTGGGGACACTGAAGCTTTCTTT | CASSLRGDTEAFF
NA | TRBJ2-1 | TRBV10-3 | NA | TGTGCCATCAGTCACTTAGCGGAGAGCTCCTACAATGAGCAGTTCTTC | CAISHLAESSYNEQFF
TRBD2 | TRBJ2-7 | TRBV27 | once | TGTGCCAGCAGTCCCTCGGGGGGGGCCTCCTACGAGCAGTACTTC | CASSPSGGASYEQYF
NA | TRBJ1-1 | TRBV19 | NA | TGTGCCAGTATCTTGACAGGATCTAATACTGAAGCTTTCTTT | CASILTGSNTEAFF
NA | TRBJ1-2 | TRBV18 | NA | TGTGCCAGCTCCCCCCCAGGGACCTATGGCTACACCTTC | CASSPPGTYGYTF
NA | TRBJ1-4 | TRBV15 | NA | TGTGCCACAGTCCCGGGGGGATCTAATGAAAAACTGTTTTTT | CATVPGGSNEKLFF
NA | TRBJ1-1 | TRBV6-1 | NA | NA | CASSQSRELFFGAFF